One and the same sample provided the 2 T cell receptor beta chains below, sequenced in a study of Graves' ophthalmopathy and Graves' hyperthyroidism. The TCR beta CDR3 regions underwent amplification from RNA transcripts. RT-PCR in the first round used HTBI primers; a second-round multiplex PCR followed. TCRdb itself ran the multiplex PCR reads through MiXCR, one entry per CDR3 protein. The sample yields 350,000 to 400,000 distinct CDR3 sequences, approximately 15% seen once. Source material: peripheral blood. The source is a woman in her late teens or twenties with stable Graves' hyperthyroidism.

This clonotype was recorded only once. CDR3 nucleotides: TGTGCCAGCAGTACGGGGGGATTCTCTGGAAACACCATATATTTT. Amino acid sequence: CASSTGGFSGNTIYF. V and J are TRBV28 and TRBJ1-3, with D perhaps TRBD1 (5 bases). Trimming removed 5 bases at V and 0 bases at J, with 11 bases between. Germline assignment: CDR1 MDHEN and CDR2 SYDVKM. The length of the CDR3 is 15 residues. Based on the CDR3 plus reference TRBV28 and TRBJ1-3, the full variable domain is DVKVTQSSRYLVKRTGEKVFLECVQDMDHENMFWYRQDPGLGLRLIYFSYDVKMKEKGDIPEGYSVSREKKERFSLILESASTNQTSMYLCASSTGGFSGNTIYFGEGSWLTVV.

Remarks on this clonotype: Given the absence of the conserved phenylalanine or tryptophan at the CDR3 end, a read error is likely. No DNA is shown, since the ends of the CDR3 on it are uncertain; the CDR3 is the one TCRdb lists. The gene calls are TRBV28 and TRBJ1-1. The CDR3 region is 13 residues in length, termini included. In germline, CDR1 is MDHEN, CDR2 SYDVKM. CDR3 sequence reads: CASRLYQDTEACY.